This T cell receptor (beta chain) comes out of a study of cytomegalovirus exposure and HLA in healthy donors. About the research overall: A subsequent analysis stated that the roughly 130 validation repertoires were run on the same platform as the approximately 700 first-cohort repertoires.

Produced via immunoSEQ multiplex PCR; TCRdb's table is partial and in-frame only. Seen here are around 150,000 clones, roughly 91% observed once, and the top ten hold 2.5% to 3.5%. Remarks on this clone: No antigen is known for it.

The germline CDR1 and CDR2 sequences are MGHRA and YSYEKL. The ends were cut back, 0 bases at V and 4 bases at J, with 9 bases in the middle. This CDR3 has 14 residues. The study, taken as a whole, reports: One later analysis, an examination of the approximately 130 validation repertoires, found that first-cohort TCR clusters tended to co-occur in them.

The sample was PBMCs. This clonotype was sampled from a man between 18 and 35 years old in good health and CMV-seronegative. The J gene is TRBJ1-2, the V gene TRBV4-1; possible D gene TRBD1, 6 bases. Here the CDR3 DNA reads TGCGCCAGCAGCCAAGAGGCCAGGGGCTATGGCTACACCTTC. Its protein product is CASSQEARGYGYTF.